This TCR beta chain was profiled in a study of T cells in localized non-small cell lung cancer. Using immunoSEQ multiplex PCR, the repertoire was profiled, and TCRdb retains in-frame clones only, with some absent. Found here are about 33,000 clones, 78% of them singletons; the top ten hold about 38%. There are 12 residues in the CDR3. With 1 base removed from V and 11 bases from J, the gap between germline ends came to 9 bases. Germline V lookup: CDR1 SNHLY, CDR2 FYNNEI. The sequencing here drew on peripheral blood, taken before any cancer treatment. The rearrangement joins TRBV2 to TRBJ1-5; D might be TRBD1 (5 bases). This clonotype originated in a male donor aged 60 or older with stage II squamous cell lung carcinoma. Here the CDR3 reads CASSEVGTTQHF. The DNA of the CDR3 is TGTGCCAGCAGTGAAGTGGGGACTACCCAGCATTTT.